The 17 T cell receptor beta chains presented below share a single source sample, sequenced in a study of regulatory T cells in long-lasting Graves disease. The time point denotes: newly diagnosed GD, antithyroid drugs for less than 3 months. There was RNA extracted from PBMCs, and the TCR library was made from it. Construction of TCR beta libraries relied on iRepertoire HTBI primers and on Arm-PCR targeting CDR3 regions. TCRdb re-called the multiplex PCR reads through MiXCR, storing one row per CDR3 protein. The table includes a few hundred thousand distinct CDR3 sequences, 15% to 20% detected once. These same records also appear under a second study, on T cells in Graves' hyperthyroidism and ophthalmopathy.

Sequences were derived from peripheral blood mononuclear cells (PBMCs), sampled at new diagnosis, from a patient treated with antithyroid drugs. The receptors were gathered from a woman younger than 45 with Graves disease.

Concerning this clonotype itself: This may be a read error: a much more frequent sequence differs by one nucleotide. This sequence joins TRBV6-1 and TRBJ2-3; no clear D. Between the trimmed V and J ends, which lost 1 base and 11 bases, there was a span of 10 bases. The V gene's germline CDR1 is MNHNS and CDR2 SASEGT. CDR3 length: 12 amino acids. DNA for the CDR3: TGTGCCAGCAGTGAAGTAGGGTCGGGGCAGTATTTT. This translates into CASSEVGSGQYF.

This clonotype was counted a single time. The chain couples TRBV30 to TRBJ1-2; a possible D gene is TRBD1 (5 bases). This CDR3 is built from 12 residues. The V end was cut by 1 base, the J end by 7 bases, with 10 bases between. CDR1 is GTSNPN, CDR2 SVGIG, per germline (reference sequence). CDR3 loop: CAWSEGQGGYTF. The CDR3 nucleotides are TGTGCCTGGAGTGAGGGGCAAGGTGGCTACACCTTC.

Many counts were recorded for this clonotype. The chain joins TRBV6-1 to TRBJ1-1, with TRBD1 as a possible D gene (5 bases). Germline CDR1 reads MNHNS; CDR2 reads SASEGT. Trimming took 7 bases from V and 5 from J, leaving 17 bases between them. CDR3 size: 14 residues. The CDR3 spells CASNSGGWGTEAFF. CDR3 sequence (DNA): TGTGCCAGCAATTCCGGGGGGTGGGGGACTGAAGCTTTCTTT.

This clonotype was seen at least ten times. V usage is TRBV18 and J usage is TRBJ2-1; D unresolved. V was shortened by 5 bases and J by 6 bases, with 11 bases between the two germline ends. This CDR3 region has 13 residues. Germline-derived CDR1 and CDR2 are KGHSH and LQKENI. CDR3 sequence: CASSADQFNEQFF. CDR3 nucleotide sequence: TGTGCCAGCTCAGCTGACCAGTTCAATGAGCAGTTCTTC.

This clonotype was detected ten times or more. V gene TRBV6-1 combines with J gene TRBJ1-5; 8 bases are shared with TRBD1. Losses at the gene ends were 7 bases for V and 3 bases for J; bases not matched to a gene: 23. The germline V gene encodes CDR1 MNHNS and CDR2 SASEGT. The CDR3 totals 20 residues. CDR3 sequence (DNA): TGTGCCAGCACTCGTGACGGGCCTACCCTCCGGGACAGGTTCAATCAGCCCCAGCATTTT. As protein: CASTRDGPTLRDRFNQPQHF.

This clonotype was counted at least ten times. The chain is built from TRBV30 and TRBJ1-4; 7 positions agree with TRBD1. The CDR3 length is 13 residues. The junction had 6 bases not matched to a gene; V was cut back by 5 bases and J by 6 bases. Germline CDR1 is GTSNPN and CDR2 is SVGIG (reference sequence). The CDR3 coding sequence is TGTGCCTGGGGCAGGGGGAGGGATGAAAAACTGTTTTTT. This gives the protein CAWGRGRDEKLFF.

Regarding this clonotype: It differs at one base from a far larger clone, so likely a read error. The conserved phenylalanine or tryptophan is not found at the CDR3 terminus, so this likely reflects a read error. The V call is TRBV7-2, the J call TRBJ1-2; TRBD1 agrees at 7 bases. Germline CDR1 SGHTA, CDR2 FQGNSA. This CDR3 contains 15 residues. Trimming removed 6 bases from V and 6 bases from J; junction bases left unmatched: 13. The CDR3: CASSGRTGRENGYTL. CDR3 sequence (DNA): TGTGCCAGCAGTGGTAGGACAGGCCGGGAGAATGGCTACACCCTC.

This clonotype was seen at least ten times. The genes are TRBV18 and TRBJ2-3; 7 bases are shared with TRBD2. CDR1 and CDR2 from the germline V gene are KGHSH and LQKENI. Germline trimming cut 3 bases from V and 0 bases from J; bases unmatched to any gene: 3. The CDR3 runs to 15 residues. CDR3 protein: CASSPRGDSTDTQYF. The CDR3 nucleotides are TGTGCCAGCTCACCCCGGGGGGACAGCACAGATACGCAGTATTTT.

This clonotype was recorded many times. The chain's CDR3 is CASSVQETQYF. CDR3 sequence (DNA): TGTGCCAGCAGCGTCCAAGAGACCCAGTACTTC. The rearrangement links TRBV2 to TRBJ2-5; D call uncertain. In germline, CDR1 is SNHLY, CDR2 FYNNEI. The CDR3 totals 11 residues. V dropped 6 bases and J dropped 1 base, with 3 bases sitting between them. The whole variable domain, remainder taken from reference TRBV2 and TRBJ2-5, is EPEVTQTPSHQVTQMGQEVILRCVPISNHLYFYWYRQILGQKVEFLVSFYNNEISEKSEIFDDQFSVERPDGSNFTLKIRSTKLEDSAMYFCASSVQETQYFGPGTRLLVL.

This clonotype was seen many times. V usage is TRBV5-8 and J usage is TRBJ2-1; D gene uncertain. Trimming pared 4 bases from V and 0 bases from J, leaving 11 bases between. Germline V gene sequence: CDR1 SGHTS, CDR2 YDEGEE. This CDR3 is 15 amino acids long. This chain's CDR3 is CASSPGVSSYNEQFF. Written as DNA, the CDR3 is TGTGCCAGCAGCCCCGGCGTCAGCTCCTACAATGAGCAGTTCTTC.

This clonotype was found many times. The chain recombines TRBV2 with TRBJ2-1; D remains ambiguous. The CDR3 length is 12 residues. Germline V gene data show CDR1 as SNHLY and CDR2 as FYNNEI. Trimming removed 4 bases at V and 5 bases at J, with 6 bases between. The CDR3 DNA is TGTGCCAGCAGTGTAATGAACAATGAGCAGTTCTTC. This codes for CASSVMNNEQFF.

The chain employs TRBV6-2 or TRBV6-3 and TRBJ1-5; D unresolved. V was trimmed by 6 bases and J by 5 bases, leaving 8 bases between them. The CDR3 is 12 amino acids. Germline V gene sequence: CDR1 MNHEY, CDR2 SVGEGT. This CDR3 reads CASRPGDQPQHF. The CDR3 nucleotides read TGTGCCAGCAGGCCAGGAGATCAGCCCCAGCATTTT.

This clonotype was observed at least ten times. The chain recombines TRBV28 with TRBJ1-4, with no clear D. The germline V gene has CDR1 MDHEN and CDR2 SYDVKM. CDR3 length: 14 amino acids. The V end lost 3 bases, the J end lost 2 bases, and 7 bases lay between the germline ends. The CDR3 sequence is CASSLILTNEKLFF. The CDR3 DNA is TGTGCCAGCAGTTTGATTTTGACTAATGAAAAACTGTTTTTT.

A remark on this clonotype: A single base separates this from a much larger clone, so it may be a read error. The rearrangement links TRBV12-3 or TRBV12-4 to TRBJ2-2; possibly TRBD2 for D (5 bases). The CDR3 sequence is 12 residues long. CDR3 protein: CASSLHNGELSF. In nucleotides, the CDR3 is TGTGCCAGCAGTTTACATAACGGGGAGCTGTCTTTT.

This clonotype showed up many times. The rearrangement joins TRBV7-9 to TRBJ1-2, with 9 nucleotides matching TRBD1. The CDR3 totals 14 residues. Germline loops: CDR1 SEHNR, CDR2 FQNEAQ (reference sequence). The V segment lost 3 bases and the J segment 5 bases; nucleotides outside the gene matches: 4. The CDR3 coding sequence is TGTGCCAGCAGCTTTTCTGGACAGGGGTATGGCTACACCTTC. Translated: CASSFSGQGYGYTF.

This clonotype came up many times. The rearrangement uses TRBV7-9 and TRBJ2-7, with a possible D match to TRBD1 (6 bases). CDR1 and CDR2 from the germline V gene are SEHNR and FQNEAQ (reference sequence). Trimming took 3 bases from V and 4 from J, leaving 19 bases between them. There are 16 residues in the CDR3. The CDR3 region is CASSFGHRVESYEQYF. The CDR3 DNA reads TGTGCCAGCAGCTTCGGGCACAGGGTTGAGTCTTACGAGCAGTACTTC.

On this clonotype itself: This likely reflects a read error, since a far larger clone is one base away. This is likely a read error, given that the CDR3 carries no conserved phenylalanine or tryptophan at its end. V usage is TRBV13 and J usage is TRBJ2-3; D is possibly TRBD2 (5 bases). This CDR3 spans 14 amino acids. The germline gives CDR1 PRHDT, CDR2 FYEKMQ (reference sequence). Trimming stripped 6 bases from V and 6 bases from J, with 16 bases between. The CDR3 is CASSEGGKPDTQYI. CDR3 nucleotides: TGTGCCAGCAGTGAAGGAGGCAAACCCGATACGCAGTATATT.